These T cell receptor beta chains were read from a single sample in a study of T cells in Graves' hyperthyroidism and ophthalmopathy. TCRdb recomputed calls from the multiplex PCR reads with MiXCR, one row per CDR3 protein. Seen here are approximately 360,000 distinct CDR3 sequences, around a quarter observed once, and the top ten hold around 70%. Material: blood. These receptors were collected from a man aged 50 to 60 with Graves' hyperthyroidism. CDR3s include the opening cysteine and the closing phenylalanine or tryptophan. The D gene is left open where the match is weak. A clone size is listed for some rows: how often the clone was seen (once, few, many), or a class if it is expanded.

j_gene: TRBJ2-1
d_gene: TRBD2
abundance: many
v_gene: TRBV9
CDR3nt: TGTGCCAGCAACCCATCGATGGCGGGAGGGCTCAATGAGCAGTTCTTC
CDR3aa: CASNPSMAGGLNEQFF

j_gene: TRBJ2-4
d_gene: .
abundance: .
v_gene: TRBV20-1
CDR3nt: TGCAGTGCTAAAAGGACATCAGTAGACATTCAGTACTTC
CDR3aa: CSAKRTSVDIQYF

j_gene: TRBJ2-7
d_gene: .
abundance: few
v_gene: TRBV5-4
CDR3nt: TGTGCCAGCAGCTTACAACCTAGCCGAACCTACGAGCAGTACTTC
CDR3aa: CASSLQPSRTYEQYF

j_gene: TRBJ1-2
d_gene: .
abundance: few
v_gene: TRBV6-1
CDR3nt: TGTGCCAGCAGTGGGACGGTCTTGGCATATGGCTACACCTTC
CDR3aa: CASSGTVLAYGYTF

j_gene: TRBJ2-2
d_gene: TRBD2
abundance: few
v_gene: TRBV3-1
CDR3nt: TGTGCCAGCAGCCAATTCCTAGCGGGAGTCGCCACCGGGGAGCTGTTTTTT
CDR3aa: CASSQFLAGVATGELFF

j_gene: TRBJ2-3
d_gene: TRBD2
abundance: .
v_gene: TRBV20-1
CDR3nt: TGCAGTGCTAGAGATTCCAGCGGGGTCACAGATACGCAGTATTTT
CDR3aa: CSARDSSGVTDTQYF

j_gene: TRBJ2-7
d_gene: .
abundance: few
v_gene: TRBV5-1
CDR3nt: TGCGCCAGCAGCTTGGCCCACGGGACCGGGGAGCAGTACTTC
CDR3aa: CASSLAHGTGEQYF

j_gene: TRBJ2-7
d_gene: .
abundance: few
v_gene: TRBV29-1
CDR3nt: TGCAGCGCCCGAATGGGATACGAGCAGTACTTC
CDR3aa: CSARMGYEQYF

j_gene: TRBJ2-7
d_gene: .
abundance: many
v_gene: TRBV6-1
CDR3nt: TGTGCCAGCAGTGAAGAAGGTGGAAGGGCAGGGCCCTACGAGCAGTACTTC
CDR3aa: CASSEEGGRAGPYEQYF

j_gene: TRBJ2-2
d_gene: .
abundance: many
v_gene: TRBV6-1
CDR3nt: TGTGCCAGCAGTTATCAGGGGAGGAGCACCGGGGAGCTGTTTTTT
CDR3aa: CASSYQGRSTGELFF

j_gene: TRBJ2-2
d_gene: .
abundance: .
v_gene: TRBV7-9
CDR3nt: TGTGCCAGCAGCTTACCCAGGGGTCACGGGGAGCTGTTTTTT
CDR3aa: CASSLPRGHGELFF

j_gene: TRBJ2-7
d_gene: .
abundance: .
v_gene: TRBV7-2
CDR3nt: TGTGCCAGCAGCTCAGGACCGATCTACGAGCAGTACTTC
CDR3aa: CASSSGPIYEQYF

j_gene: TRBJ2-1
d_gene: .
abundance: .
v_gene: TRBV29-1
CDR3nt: TGCAGCAGCGAAGGGCTAGGCTCCTACAATGAGCAGTTCTTC
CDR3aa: CSSEGLGSYNEQFF

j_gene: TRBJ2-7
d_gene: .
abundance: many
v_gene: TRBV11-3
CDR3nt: TGTGCCAGCAGCTGGAGCTACGAGCAGTACTTC
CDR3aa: CASSWSYEQYF

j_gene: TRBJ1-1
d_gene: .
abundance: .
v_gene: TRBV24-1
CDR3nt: TGTGCCACCAGTGATTTGGGGGGGTACCGCGGAGCTTTCTTT
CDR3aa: CATSDLGGYRGAFF

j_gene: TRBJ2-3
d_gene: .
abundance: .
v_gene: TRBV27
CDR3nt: TGTGCCAGCAGTTTCTCGCGGCCGGTGGATGCGCAGTATTTT
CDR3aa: CASSFSRPVDAQYF

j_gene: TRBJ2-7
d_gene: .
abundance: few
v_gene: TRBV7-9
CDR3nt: TGTGCCAGCACAGGGGGGTTTGATCTCGAGCAGTACTTC
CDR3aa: CASTGGFDLEQYF

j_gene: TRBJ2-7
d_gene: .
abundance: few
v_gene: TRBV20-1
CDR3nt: TGCAGTGCTAGGGGTGGGAGCTACGAGCAGTACTTC
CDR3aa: CSARGGSYEQYF

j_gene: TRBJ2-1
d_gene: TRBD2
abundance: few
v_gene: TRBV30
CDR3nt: TGTGCCGGAGCGGGATTGGGTAATGAGCAGTTCTTC
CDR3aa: CAGAGLGNEQFF

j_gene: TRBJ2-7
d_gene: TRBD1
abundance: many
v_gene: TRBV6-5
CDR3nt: TGTGCCAGCAGCCAAGCCCCAGGGGACAGCGGCAGGGAGCAGTACTTC
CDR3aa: CASSQAPGDSGREQYF

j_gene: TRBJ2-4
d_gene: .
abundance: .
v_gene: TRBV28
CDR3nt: TGTGCCAGCAGTTTATTGGGGGGCGCTCCCAAAAACATTCAGTACTTC
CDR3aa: CASSLLGGAPKNIQYF

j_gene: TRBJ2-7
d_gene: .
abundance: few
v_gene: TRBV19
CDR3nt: TGTGCCAGTAGTGGTAGGCCAGGGGACGAGCAGTACTTC
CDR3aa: CASSGRPGDEQYF

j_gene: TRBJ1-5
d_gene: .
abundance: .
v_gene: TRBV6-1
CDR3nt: TGTGCCAGCAGTCTGGGGGGAAATAGCAATCAGCCCCAGCATTTT
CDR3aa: CASSLGGNSNQPQHF

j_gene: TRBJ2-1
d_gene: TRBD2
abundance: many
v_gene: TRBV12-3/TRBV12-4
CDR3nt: TGTGCCAGCAGTTCCACTAGCGGGAAGAACAATGAGCAGTTCTTC
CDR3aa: CASSSTSGKNNEQFF

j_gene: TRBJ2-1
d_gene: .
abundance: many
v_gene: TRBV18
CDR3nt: TGTGCCAGCTCACTGGACCCGGGCCCTTACAATGAGCAGTTCTTC
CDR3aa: CASSLDPGPYNEQFF

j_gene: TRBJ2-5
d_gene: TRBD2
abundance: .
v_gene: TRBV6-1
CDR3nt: TGTGCCAGCACCAAGACTAGCGGGGTCCTGGATTCGTACTTC
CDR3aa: CASTKTSGVLDSYF

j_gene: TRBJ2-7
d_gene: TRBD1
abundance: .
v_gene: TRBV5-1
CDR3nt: TGCGCCAGCAGCTGGGGAGGGGGACAGGGGTCGAATCCAACCTACGAGCAGTACTTC
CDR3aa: CASSWGGGQGSNPTYEQYF

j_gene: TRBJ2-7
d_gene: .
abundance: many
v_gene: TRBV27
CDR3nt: TGTGCCAGCAGTTTAGCGGGAGAGGGGGTAATGGACGAGCAGTACTTC
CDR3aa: CASSLAGEGVMDEQYF

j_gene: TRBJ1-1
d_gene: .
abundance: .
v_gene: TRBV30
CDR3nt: TGTGCCTGGAAGTCTCCGGGGGGCAACACTGAAGCTTTCTTT
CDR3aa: CAWKSPGGNTEAFF

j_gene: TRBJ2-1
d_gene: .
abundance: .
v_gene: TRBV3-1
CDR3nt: TGTGCCAGCAGTTTACAACAGGCCTACGAGCAGTTCTTC
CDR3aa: CASSLQQAYEQFF

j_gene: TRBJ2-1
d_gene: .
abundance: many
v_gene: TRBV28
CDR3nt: TGTGCCAGCAGTCCGAAAATAAGGGGGTCGCATGAGCAGTTCTTC
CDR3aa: CASSPKIRGSHEQFF

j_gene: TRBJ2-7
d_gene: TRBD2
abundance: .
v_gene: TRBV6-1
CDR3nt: TGTGCCAGCATGTCCACTAGCGGTTTAATGGAGCAGTACTTC
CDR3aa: CASMSTSGLMEQYF

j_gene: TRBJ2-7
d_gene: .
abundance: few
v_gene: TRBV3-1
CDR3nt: TGTGCCAGCAGCCAAGATCCTAGAAACTCCTACGAGCAGTACTTC
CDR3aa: CASSQDPRNSYEQYF

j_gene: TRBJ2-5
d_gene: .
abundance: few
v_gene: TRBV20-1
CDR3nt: TGCAGTGCCACAAGGGGGATAGGGGGTGGGGAGACCCAGTACTTC
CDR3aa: CSATRGIGGGETQYF

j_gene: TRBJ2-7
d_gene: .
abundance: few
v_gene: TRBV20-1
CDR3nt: TGCAGTGCTAACACTCGGGCGGCTGGGGAGCAGTACTTC
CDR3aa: CSANTRAAGEQYF

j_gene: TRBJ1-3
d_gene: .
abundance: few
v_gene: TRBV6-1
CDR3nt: TGTGCCAGCAAGGGCGGCGGAAACACCATATATTTT
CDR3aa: CASKGGGNTIYF

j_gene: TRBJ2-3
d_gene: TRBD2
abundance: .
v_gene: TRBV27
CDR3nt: TGTGCCAGCAGTTTATGGCGCGGGAGGGGCACAGATACGCAGTATTTT
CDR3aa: CASSLWRGRGTDTQYF

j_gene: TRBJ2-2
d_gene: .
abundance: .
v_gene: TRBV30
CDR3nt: TGTGCCTGGAGTGTACTAGTTGGCAACACCGGGGAGCTGTTTTTT
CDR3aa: CAWSVLVGNTGELFF

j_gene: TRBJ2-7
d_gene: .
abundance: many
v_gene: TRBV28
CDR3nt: TGTGCCAGCAGTTCCCCGGATGGCGGGTTCTCCTACGAGCAGTACTTC
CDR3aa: CASSSPDGGFSYEQYF

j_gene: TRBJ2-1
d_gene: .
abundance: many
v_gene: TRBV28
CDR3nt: TGTGCCACCGCAGGGAACAATGAGCAGTTCTTC
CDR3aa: CATAGNNEQFF